The present entry profiles one TCR beta chain with its context. Antigen specificity is unknown. This sample is drawn from a study of graft-versus-host responses after intestinal transplantation. Study outcomes and limitations: Within allografts, high graft-versus-host to host-versus-graft clonal ratios were seen among patients with graft-donor T cell macrochimerism. Early after transplant, HvG clones declined as circulating GvH clones peaked. GvH clones appeared in recipient marrow, some first in ileum or blood.

V shed 3 bases, J shed 5 bases, and the junction held 12 bases outside the gene matches. The germline CDR1 and CDR2 sequences are PRHDT and FYEKMQ (reference sequence). This CDR3 contains 17 residues. The data were produced by immunoSEQ multiplex PCR, yet TCRdb's version contains in-frame clones alone and is incomplete. The data hold roughly 40,000 clones, with roughly 91% observed a single time. This TCR derives from a human patient who received an intestinal transplant, so some T cells may come from the graft donor. The sample was PBMCs, taken 524 days after transplant. The chain is built from TRBV13 and TRBJ2-1; 8 nucleotides align to TRBD2. CDR3 in amino acids: CASSFPPPAGENNEQFF. The CDR3 DNA reads TGTGCCAGCAGCTTTCCACCCCCAGCGGGAGAGAACAATGAGCAGTTCTTC.